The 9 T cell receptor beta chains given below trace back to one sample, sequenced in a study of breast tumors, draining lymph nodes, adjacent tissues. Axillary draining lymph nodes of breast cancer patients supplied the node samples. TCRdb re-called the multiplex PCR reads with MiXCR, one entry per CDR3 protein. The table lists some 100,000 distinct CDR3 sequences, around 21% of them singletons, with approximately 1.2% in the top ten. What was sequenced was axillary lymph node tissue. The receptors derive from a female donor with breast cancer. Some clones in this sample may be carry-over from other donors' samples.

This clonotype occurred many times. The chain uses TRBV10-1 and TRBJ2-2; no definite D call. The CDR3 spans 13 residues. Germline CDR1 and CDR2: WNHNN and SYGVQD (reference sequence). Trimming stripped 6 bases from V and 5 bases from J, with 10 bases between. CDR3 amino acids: CASSEQVTGELFF. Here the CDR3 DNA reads TGCGCCAGCAGCGAACAAGTGACCGGGGAGCTGTTTTTT.

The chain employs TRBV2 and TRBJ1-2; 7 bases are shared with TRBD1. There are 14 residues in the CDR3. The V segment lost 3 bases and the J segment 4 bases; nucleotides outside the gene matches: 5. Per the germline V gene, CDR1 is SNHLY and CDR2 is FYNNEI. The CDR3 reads CASSDQGESYGYTF. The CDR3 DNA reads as TGTGCCAGCAGTGACCAGGGGGAGAGCTATGGCTACACCTTC.

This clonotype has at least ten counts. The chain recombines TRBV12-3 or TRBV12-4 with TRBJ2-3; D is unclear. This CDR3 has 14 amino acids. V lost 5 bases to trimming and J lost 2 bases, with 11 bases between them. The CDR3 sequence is CASSGQFLTDTQYF. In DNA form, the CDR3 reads TGTGCCAGCAGTGGCCAGTTCCTCACAGATACGCAGTATTTT.

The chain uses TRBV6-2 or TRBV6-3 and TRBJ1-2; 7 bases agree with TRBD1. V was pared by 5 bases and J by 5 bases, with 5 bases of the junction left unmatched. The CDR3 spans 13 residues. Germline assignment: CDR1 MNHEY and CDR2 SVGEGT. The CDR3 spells CASSPPGQYGYTF. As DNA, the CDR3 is TGTGCCAGCAGTCCCCCGGGACAGTATGGCTACACCTTC.

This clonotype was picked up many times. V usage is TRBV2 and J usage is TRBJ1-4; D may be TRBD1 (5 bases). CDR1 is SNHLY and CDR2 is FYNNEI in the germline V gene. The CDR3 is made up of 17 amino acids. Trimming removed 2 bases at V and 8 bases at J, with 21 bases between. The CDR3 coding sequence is TGTGCCAGCAGTGAACATCAGGGAGGGGATATAAGGGAAAAACTGTTTTTT. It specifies CASSEHQGGDIREKLFF.

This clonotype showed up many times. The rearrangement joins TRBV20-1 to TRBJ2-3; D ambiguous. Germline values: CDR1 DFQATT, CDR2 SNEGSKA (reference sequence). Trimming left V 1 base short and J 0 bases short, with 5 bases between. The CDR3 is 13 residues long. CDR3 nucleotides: TGCAGTGCTAGAGTCACTAGCACAGATACGCAGTATTTT. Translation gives CSARVTSTDTQYF.

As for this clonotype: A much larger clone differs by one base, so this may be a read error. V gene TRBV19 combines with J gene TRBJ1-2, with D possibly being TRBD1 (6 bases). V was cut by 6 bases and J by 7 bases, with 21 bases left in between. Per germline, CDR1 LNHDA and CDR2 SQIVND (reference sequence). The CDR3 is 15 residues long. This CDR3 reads CASRGTNRDNLGYTF. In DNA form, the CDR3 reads TGTGCCAGTAGGGGAACAAACAGGGATAATCTTGGCTACACCTTC. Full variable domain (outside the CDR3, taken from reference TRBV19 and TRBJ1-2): DGGITQSPKYLFRKEGQNVTLSCEQNLNHDAMYWYRQDPGQGLRLIYYSQIVNDFQKGDIAEGYSVSREKKESFPLTVTSAQKNPTAFYLCASRGTNRDNLGYTFGSGTRLTVV.

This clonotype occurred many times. CDR3 residues: CASSPTGKAGELFF. DNA for the CDR3: TGTGCCAGCAGTCCGACAGGGAAGGCCGGGGAGCTGTTTTTT. The chain uses TRBV12-3 or TRBV12-4 and TRBJ2-2; 7 bases map to TRBD1. The CDR3 consists of 14 residues. Unmatched junction bases numbered 6, after V lost 5 bases and J lost 6 bases.

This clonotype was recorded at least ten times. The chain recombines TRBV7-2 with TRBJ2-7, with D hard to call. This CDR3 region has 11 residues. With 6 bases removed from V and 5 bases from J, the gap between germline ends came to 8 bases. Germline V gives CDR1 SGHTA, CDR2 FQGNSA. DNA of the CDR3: TGTGCCAGCAGGCGCTGGGACGAGCAGTACTTC. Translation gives CASRRWDEQYF.